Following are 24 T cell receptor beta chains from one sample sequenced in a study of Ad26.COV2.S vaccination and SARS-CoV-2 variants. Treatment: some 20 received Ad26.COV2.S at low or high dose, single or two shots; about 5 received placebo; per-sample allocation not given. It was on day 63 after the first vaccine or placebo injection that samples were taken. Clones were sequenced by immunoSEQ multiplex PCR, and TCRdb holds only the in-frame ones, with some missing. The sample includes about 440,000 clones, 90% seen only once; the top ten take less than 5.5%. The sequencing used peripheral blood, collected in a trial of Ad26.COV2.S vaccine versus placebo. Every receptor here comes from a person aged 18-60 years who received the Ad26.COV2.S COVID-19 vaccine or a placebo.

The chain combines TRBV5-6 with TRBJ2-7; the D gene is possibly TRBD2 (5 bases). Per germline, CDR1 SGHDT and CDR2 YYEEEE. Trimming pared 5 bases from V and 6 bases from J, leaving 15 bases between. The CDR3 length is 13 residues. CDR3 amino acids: CASSIRGSLEQYF. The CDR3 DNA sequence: TGTGCCAGCAGTATTCGCGGGTCACTCGAGCAGTACTTC. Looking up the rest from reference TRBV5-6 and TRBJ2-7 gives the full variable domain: DAGVTQSPTHLIKTRGQQVTLRCSPKSGHDTVSWYQQALGQGPQFIFQYYEEEERQRGNFPDRFSGHQFPNYSSELNVNALLLGDSALYLCASSIRGSLEQYFGPGTRLTVT.

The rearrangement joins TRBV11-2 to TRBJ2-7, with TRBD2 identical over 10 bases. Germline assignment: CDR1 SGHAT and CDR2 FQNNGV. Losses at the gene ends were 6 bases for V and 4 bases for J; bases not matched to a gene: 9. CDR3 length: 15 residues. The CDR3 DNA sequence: TGTGCCAGCAGATCTAGCGGGAGTCTCGGGTACGAGCAGTACTTC. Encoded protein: CASRSSGSLGYEQYF.

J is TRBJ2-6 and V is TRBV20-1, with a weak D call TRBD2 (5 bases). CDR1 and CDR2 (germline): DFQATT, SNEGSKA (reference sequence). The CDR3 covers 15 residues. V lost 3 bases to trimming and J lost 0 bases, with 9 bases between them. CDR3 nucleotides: TGCAGTGCTAGTCGGACTCGCTCTGGGGCCAACGTCCTGACTTTC. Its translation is CSASRTRSGANVLTF.

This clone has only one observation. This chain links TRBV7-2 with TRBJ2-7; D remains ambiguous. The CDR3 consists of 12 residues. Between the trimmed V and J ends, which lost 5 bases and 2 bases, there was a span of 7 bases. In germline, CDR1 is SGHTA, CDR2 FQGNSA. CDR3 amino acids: CASSPPAYEQYF. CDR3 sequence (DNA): TGTGCCAGCAGCCCGCCAGCCTACGAGCAGTACTTC.

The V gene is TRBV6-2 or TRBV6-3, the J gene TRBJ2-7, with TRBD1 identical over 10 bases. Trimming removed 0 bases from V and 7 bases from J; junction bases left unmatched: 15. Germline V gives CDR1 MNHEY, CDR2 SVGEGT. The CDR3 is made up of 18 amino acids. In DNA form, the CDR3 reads TGTGCCAGCAGTTACTCCGCCCGAACCGGGACAGGGGACACGGAGCAGTACTTC. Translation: CASSYSARTGTGDTEQYF.

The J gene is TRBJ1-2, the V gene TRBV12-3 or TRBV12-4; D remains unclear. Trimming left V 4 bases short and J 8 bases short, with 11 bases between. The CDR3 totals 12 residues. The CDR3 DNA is TGTGCCAGCAGTTCATCTGGGGTCGGCTACACCTTC. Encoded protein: CASSSSGVGYTF.

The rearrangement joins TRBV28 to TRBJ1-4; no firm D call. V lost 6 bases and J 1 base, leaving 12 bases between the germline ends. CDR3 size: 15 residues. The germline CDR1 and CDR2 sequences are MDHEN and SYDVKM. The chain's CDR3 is CASSGRPETNEKLFF. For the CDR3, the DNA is TGTGCCAGCAGCGGACGGCCAGAAACTAATGAAAAACTGTTTTTT.

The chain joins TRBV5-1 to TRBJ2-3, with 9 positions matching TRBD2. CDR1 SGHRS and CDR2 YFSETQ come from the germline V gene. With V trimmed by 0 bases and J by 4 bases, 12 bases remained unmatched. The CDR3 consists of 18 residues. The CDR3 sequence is CASSLEVRASGKSDTQYF. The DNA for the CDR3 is TGCGCCAGCAGCTTGGAGGTGAGGGCTAGCGGGAAGTCAGATACGCAGTATTTT. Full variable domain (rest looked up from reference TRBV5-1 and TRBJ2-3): KAGVTQTPRYLIKTRGQQVTLSCSPISGHRSVSWYQQTPGQGLQFLFEYFSETQRNKGNFPGRFSGRQFSNSRSEMNVSTLELGDSALYLCASSLEVRASGKSDTQYFGPGTRLTVL.

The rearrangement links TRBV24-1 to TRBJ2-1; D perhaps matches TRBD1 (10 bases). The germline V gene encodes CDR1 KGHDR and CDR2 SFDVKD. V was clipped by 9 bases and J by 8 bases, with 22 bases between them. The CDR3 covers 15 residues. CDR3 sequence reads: CATAGGTGEFDEQFF. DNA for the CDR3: TGTGCCACCGCGGGAGGGACAGGGGAGTTCGATGAGCAGTTCTTC.

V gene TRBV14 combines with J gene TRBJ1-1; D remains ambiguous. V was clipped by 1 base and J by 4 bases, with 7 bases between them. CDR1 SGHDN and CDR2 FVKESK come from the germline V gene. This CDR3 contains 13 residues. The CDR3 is CASSQGLFTEAFF. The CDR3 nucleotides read TGTGCCAGCAGCCAAGGACTGTTCACTGAAGCTTTCTTT. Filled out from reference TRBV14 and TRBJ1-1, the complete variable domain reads EAGVTQFPSHSVIEKGQTVTLRCDPISGHDNLYWYRRVMGKEIKFLLHFVKESKQDESGMPNNRFLAERTGGTYSTLKVQPAELEDSGVYFCASSQGLFTEAFFGQGTRLTVV.

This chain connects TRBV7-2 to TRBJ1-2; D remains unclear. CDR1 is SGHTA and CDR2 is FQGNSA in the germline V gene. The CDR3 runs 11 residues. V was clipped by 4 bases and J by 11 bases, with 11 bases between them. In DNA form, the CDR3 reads TGTGCCAGCAGCTCTTCTACTGATTACACCTTC. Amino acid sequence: CASSSSTDYTF.

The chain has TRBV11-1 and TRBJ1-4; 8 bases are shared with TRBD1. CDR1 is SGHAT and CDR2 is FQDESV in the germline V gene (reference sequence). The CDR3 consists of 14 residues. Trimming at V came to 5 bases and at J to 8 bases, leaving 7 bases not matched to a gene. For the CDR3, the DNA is TGTGCCAGCAGCGCCGGACAGGGAGGCGAAAAACTGTTTTTT. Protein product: CASSAGQGGEKLFF.

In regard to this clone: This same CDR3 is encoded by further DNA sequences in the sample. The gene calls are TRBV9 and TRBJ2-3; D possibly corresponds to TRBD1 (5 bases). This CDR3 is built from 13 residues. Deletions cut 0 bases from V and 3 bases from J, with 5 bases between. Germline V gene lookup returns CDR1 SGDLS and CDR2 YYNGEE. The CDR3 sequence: CASSVDRTDTQYF. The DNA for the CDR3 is TGTGCCAGCAGCGTAGACAGGACAGATACGCAGTATTTT.

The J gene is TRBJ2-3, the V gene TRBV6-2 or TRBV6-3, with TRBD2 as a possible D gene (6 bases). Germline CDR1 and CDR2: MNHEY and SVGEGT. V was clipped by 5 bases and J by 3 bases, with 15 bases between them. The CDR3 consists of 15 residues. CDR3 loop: CASSNRWDLTDTQYF. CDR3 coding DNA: TGTGCCAGCAGTAATCGTTGGGACTTAACAGATACGCAGTATTTT.

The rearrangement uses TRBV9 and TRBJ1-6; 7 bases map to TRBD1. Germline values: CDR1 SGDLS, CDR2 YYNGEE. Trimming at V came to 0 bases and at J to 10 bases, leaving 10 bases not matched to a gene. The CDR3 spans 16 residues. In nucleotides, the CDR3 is TGTGCCAGCAGCGTAGCAGCGACGGGGGGACAGTCACCCCTCCACTTT. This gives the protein CASSVAATGGQSPLHF.

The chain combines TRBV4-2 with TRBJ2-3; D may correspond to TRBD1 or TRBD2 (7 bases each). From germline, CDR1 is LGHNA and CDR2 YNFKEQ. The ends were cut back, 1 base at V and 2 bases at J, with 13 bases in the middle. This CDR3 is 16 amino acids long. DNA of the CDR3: TGTGCCAGCAGCCAAGGGGGAGGGACAGTCACAGATACGCAGTATTTT. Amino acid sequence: CASSQGGGTVTDTQYF.

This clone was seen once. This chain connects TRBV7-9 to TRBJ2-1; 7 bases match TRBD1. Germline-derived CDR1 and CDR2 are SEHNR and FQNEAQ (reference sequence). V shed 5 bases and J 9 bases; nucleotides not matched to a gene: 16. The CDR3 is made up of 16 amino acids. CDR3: CASSEGQTFVEPEQFF. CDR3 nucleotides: TGTGCCAGCAGCGAGGGACAGACATTTGTGGAGCCTGAGCAGTTCTTC.

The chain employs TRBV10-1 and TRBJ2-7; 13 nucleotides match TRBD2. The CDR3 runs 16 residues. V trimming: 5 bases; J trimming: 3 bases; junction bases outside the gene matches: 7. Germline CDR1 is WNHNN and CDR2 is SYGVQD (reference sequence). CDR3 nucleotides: TGCGCCAGCAGTAAGCGCGGGACTAGCGGGAACTACGAGCAGTACTTC. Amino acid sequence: CASSKRGTSGNYEQYF.

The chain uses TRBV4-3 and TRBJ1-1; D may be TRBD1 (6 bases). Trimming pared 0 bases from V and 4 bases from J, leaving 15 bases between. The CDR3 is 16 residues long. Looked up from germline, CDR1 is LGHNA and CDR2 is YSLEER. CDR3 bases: TGCGCCAGCAGCCAAGATGGTAACAGGGATCCCACTGAAGCTTTCTTT. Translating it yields CASSQDGNRDPTEAFF.

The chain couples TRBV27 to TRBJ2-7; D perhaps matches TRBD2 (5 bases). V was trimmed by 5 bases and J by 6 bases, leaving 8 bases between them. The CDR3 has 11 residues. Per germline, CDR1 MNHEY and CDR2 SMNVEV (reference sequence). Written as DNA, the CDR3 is TGTGCCAGCAGTGAGGGCGGCGAGCAGTACTTC. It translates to CASSEGGEQYF.

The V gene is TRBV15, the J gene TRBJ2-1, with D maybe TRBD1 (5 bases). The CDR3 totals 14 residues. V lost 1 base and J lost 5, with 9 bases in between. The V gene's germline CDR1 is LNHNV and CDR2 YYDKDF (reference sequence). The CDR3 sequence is CATSRVTGNNEQFF. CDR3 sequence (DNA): TGTGCCACCAGCAGAGTAACAGGCAACAATGAGCAGTTCTTC.

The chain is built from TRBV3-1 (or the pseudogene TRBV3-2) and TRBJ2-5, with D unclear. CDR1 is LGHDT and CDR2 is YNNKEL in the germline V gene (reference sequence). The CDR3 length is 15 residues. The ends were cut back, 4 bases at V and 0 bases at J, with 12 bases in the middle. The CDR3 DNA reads TGTGCCAGCAGCCCACCTTCTGGGAACCAAGAGACCCAGTACTTC. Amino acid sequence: CASSPPSGNQETQYF.

The CDR3 coding sequence is TGTGCCAGCAGCTTAGGAGGGCACACCGGGGAGCTGTTTTTT. It encodes CASSLGGHTGELFF. This chain connects TRBV11-1 to TRBJ2-2, with D possibly being TRBD2 (5 bases). The CDR3 totals 14 residues. CDR1 is SGHAT and CDR2 is FQDESV in the germline V gene (reference sequence). The V end was cut by 1 base, the J end by 3 bases, with 6 bases between.

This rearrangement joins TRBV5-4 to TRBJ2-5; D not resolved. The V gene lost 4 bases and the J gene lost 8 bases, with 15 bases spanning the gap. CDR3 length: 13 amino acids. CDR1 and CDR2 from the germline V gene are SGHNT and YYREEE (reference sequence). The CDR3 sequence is CASSPAGPGTQYF. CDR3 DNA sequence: TGTGCCAGCAGCCCCGCCGGACCAGGAACCCAGTACTTC.